This T cell receptor beta chain was documented in a study of blood T cell repertoires in COVID-19. Clones were read by immunoSEQ multiplex PCR, and TCRdb kept only the in-frame ones, dropping some. Of 200,000 to 250,000 clones listed, around 89% are singletons. The CDR3 runs 14 residues. CDR1 is MNHEY, CDR2 SVGAGI, per germline. V shed 8 bases, J shed 6 bases, and the junction held 9 bases outside the gene matches. This receptor was taken from a man aged 25-45 years with COVID-19, enrolled during active disease. Input material: peripheral blood. The chain employs TRBV6-5 and TRBJ1-5; 8 bases are shared with TRBD1. CDR3 nucleotide sequence: TGTGCCAGCCGGACTACAGGGGGGGGTCAGCCCCAGCATTTT. This encodes CASRTTGGGQPQHF.